The 30 T cell receptor beta chains reported below all come from one sample, sequenced in a study of metastatic and nonmetastatic thyroid tumors. TCRdb re-clonotyped the PCR reads via MiXCR. The table has tens of thousands of clones, approximately 22% seen once. No treatment had been given to any patient before thyroid surgery. Source material: blood. These receptors were collected from a female donor with papillary thyroid cancer or a benign thyroid nodule (not recorded which). Some clones in this sample may be carry-over from other donors' samples.

The table lists this clone with many counts. CDR3 sequence (DNA): TGCAGCGCATCGGGCCCTAAAAATCAGCCCCAGCATTTT. Translation: CSASGPKNQPQHF. The chain employs TRBV29-1 and TRBJ1-5; D uncertain. With 7 bases removed from V and 4 bases from J, the gap between germline ends came to 14 bases. CDR1 and CDR2 (germline): SQVTM, ANQGSEA. This CDR3 is built from 13 residues.

The sample holds a few counts of this clone. This chain connects TRBV24-1 to TRBJ1-4; 7 bases agree with TRBD1. V shed 4 bases, J shed 10 bases, and the junction held 5 bases outside the gene matches. The CDR3 spans 13 residues. Germline V CDR1 and CDR2: KGHDR, SFDVKD. The CDR3 reads CATSDWDSRKLFF. The CDR3, as DNA: TGTGCCACCAGTGACTGGGACAGTCGAAAACTGTTTTTT.

The chain is built from TRBV30 and TRBJ1-2; D is undetermined. The germline V and J ends were trimmed by 2 bases and 4 bases, with 5 bases remaining between them. Germline CDR1 and CDR2: GTSNPN and SVGIG (reference sequence). CDR3 length: 11 residues. CDR3 amino acids: CAWSLGYGYTF. CDR3 coding DNA: TGTGCCTGGAGTCTGGGCTATGGCTACACCTTC. Full variable domain (missing parts from reference TRBV30 and TRBJ1-2): SQTIHQWPATLVQPVGSPLSLECTVEGTSNPNLYWYRQAAGRGLQLLFYSVGIGQISSEVPQNLSASRPQDRQFILSSKKLLLSDSGFYLCAWSLGYGYTFGSGTRLTVV.

This clone was observed a few times. The chain combines TRBV20-1 with TRBJ1-5, with a weak D call TRBD1 (6 bases). Germline CDR1 DFQATT, CDR2 SNEGSKA (reference sequence). The germline V and J ends were trimmed by 5 bases and 0 bases, with 11 bases remaining between them. CDR3 length equals 14 residues. In nucleotides, the CDR3 is TGCAGTGCTGTGGACAGTCTTAGCAATCAGCCCCAGCATTTT. Its translation is CSAVDSLSNQPQHF.

This clone was observed at least ten times. The CDR3 spells CASSFTPNTGELFF. CDR3 in DNA: TGTGCCAGCAGCTTTACTCCGAACACCGGGGAGCTGTTTTTT. The rearrangement joins TRBV7-3 to TRBJ2-2, with D unresolved. Per the germline V gene, CDR1 is SGHTA and CDR2 is FQGTGA. This CDR3 has 14 residues. V was clipped by 3 bases and J by 0 bases, with 5 bases between them.

The CDR3 DNA reads as TGCAGCGTTCCCAACCAACATGGGGGCCTGGAGCAGTACTTC. Its translation is CSVPNQHGGLEQYF. J is TRBJ2-7 and V is TRBV29-1; tentatively, D is TRBD1 (6 bases). With 5 bases removed from V and 7 bases from J, the gap between germline ends came to 21 bases. Germline values: CDR1 SQVTM, CDR2 ANQGSEA. CDR3 size: 14 residues.

At least ten counts were recorded for this clone. V is TRBV18 and J is TRBJ2-2; TRBD2 matches 10 bases. The V gene's germline CDR1 is KGHSH and CDR2 LQKENI. Trimming removed 3 bases from V and 1 base from J; junction bases left unmatched: 8. CDR3 length: 18 residues. CDR3 amino acids: CASSPGRLAGVNTGELFF. The CDR3 bases are TGTGCCAGCTCACCGGGACGGCTAGCGGGAGTGAACACCGGGGAGCTGTTTTTT.

In this sample, this clone turned up many times. The CDR3 protein is CASSYRLVRDEQYF. CDR3 nucleotide sequence: TGTGCCAGCAGTTATCGCCTAGTTCGGGACGAGCAGTACTTC. The rearrangement links TRBV6-5 to TRBJ2-7; the D is unclear. The CDR3 spans 14 residues. Per the germline V gene, CDR1 is MNHEY and CDR2 is SVGAGI. Trimming left V 3 bases short and J 5 bases short, with 14 bases between.

This clone was observed a few times. The V gene is TRBV5-1, the J gene TRBJ2-2; perhaps TRBD2 as D (6 bases). This CDR3 contains 17 residues. Between the trimmed V and J ends, which lost 0 bases and 4 bases, there was a span of 16 bases. Germline V gene lookup returns CDR1 SGHRS and CDR2 YFSETQ. The DNA for the CDR3 is TGCGCCAGCAGCTTGGTACCGGGACTTGGGTCCACCGGGGAGCTGTTTTTT. The encoded protein is CASSLVPGLGSTGELFF.

In its sample, this clone was seen a few times. The gene calls are TRBV6-1 and TRBJ2-7, with D unclear. Germline lookup yields CDR1 MNHNS and CDR2 SASEGT. Trimming pared 4 bases from V and 3 bases from J, leaving 10 bases between. The CDR3 sequence is 13 residues long. In DNA form, the CDR3 reads TGTGCCAGCAGTGGCCGGGCCTACTACGAGCAGTACTTC. It translates to CASSGRAYYEQYF.

This clone was observed once. A much larger clone lies a single base off, so this may be a read error. The chain combines TRBV24-1 with TRBJ1-1; a weak D match, TRBD1 (6 bases). The germline gives CDR1 KGHDR, CDR2 SFDVKD. The CDR3 is 13 amino acids. The CDR3 DNA follows: TGTGCCACCAGCCCCAGGGGTTCCACTGAAGCTTCCTTT. The encoded protein is CATSPRGSTEASF.

The chain links TRBV6-5 to TRBJ2-1; 8 bases line up with TRBD2. V shed 0 bases, J shed 6 bases, and the junction held 10 bases outside the gene matches. The germline CDR1 and CDR2 sequences are MNHEY and SVGAGI. CDR3 length: 17 residues. As DNA, the CDR3 is TGTGCCAGCAGTTACTCGATCCCCGGACTAGCAAGCAATGAGCAGTTCTTC. It is translated as CASSYSIPGLASNEQFF.

As regards this clone: An end of the junction differs from the germline gene, which may be a read error. This rearrangement joins TRBV12-3 or TRBV12-4 to TRBJ2-6; D unresolved. This CDR3 contains 14 residues. CDR3 nucleotides: TGTGCCAGCAGTCTTCGTGGTGGGGTCAACGTCCTGACTTTC. Amino acid sequence: CASSLRGGVNVLTF.

There are a few counts of this clone. A read error is possible here, since a much larger clone lies one base away. The CDR3 DNA reads as TGTGCCAGCAGCCAAGATGTTTCGGGCAGCTCTGGAACCACCATATATTTT. This gives the protein CASSQDVSGSSGTTIYF. This chain links TRBV3-1 with TRBJ1-3; D remains ambiguous. From germline, CDR1 is LGHDT and CDR2 YNNKEL (reference sequence). The CDR3 consists of 17 residues.

This clone has ten or more counts. This rearrangement joins TRBV12-3 or TRBV12-4 to TRBJ1-1; a weak D match, TRBD1 (5 bases). V was shortened by 8 bases and J by 1 base, with 11 bases between the two germline ends. The CDR3 is 13 amino acids. The CDR3 here is CASAFTGNTEAFF. The CDR3 nucleotides read TGTGCCAGCGCTTTTACAGGGAACACTGAAGCTTTCTTT.

The chain links TRBV20-1 to TRBJ1-4; D is unresolved. CDR1 DFQATT and CDR2 SNEGSKA come from the germline V gene (reference sequence). The CDR3 sequence is 13 residues long. Trimming cost V 3 bases and J 8 bases, with 13 bases left between them. The CDR3 sequence is CSARRGVREKLFF. As DNA, the CDR3 is TGCAGTGCTAGGAGAGGAGTTCGGGAAAAACTGTTTTTT.

Of note for this clone: The junction departs from the called germline gene at one end, perhaps through a read error. The chain recombines TRBV20-1 with TRBJ2-1; D call uncertain. Looked up from germline, CDR1 is DFQATT and CDR2 is SNEGSKA (reference sequence). This CDR3 is built from 15 residues. The chain's CDR3 is CSARDVLVLYNEHFF. In DNA, the CDR3 is TGCAGTGCTAGAGATGTTTTGGTCCTGTACAATGAGCATTTCTTC.

Only a few counts were recorded for this clone. CDR3 sequence reads: CASSLGLRTGELFF. The DNA of the CDR3 is TGTGCCAGCAGCTTAGGTCTCCGTACCGGGGAGCTGTTTTTT. The V gene is TRBV7-6, the J gene TRBJ2-2, with unresolved D. Germline CDR1 SGHVS, CDR2 FNYEAQ. The CDR3 is 14 amino acids. V lost 1 base and J lost 5, with 8 bases in between. Based on the CDR3 plus reference TRBV7-6 and TRBJ2-2, the full variable domain is GAGVSQSPRYKVTKRGQDVALRCDPISGHVSLYWYRQALGQGPEFLTYFNYEAQQDKSGLPNDRFSAERPEGSISTLTIQRTEQRDSAMYRCASSLGLRTGELFFGEGSRLTVL.

This clone was seen many times. This CDR3 is also generated by other DNA sequences in the sample. V is TRBV6-1 and J is TRBJ1-4; D remains unclear. The CDR3 consists of 14 residues. Germline CDR1 reads MNHNS; CDR2 reads SASEGT. Trimming stripped 6 bases from V and 0 bases from J, with 8 bases between. CDR3 sequence: CASSQTATNEKLFF. Here the CDR3 DNA reads TGTGCCAGCAGCCAAACCGCAACTAATGAAAAACTGTTTTTT.

This chain uses TRBV29-1 with TRBJ2-5; 10 bases agree with TRBD1. Germline CDR1 and CDR2: SQVTM and ANQGSEA. J lost 5 bases, V lost 1 base, and 7 bases had no gene match. CDR3 length equals 15 residues. The CDR3 sequence: CSVEADRGRSETQYF. For the CDR3, the DNA is TGCAGCGTTGAAGCAGACAGGGGGCGCTCGGAGACCCAGTACTTC.

The sample holds many counts of this clone. The V and J genes are TRBV27 and TRBJ1-6; no clear D gene. Germline V gene data show CDR1 as MNHEY and CDR2 as SMNVEV (reference sequence). Between the trimmed V and J ends, which lost 1 base and 0 bases, there was a span of 16 bases. The CDR3 is 19 residues long. The CDR3 DNA sequence: TGTGCCAGCAGTTTATTGAGCCCCAGCACGAGCTCCTATAATTCACCCCTCCACTTT. Translation: CASSLLSPSTSSYNSPLHF.

In this sample, this clone turned up many times. V and J are TRBV6-1 and TRBJ2-7; TRBD1 agrees at 7 bases. This CDR3 has 14 residues. Unmatched junction bases numbered 8, after V lost 7 bases and J lost 2 bases. From germline, CDR1 is MNHNS and CDR2 SASEGT. In DNA form, the CDR3 reads TGTGCCAGCAAGCCAGGGACAGCCGCCTACGAGCAGTACTTC. This gives the protein CASKPGTAAYEQYF.

The table lists this clone with many counts. The chain carries TRBV11-2 and TRBJ2-7, with D unclear. The CDR3 has 16 amino acids. V dropped 4 bases and J dropped 4 bases, with 20 bases sitting between them. Germline CDR1 and CDR2: SGHAT and FQNNGV. CDR3 in DNA: TGTGCCAGCAGCTCTCCCTTGCTGGAAGGTGATTACGAGCAGTACTTC. Translated, it gives CASSSPLLEGDYEQYF.

This clone has more than one count but fewer than ten. This sequence joins TRBV6-2 or TRBV6-3 and TRBJ1-4; TRBD1 is a possible D gene (5 bases). V was trimmed by 9 bases and J by 14 bases, leaving 16 bases between them. Looked up from germline, CDR1 is MNHEY and CDR2 is SVGEGT. CDR3 length: 11 amino acids. The CDR3 DNA reads TGTGCCAGAAGTAACCAGGGAGTTCTGTTTTTT. Amino acid sequence: CARSNQGVLFF.

On this clone: A much larger clone sits a single nucleotide away, making a read error possible. CDR3 DNA: TGTTCCAGCAGCTTGGGCGGGGTGAACACTGAAGCTTTCTTT. Its protein is CSSSLGGVNTEAFF. V is TRBV5-6 and J is TRBJ1-1; D not resolved. Germline V gene sequence: CDR1 SGHDT, CDR2 YYEEEE. The CDR3 loop spans 14 amino acids.

The CDR3 spells CASSPKTGREQFF. In DNA form, the CDR3 reads TGTGCCAGCAGCCCCAAAACAGGGAGGGAGCAGTTCTTC. The chain carries TRBV7-2 and TRBJ2-1; the D gene could be TRBD1 or TRBD2 (6 bases each). Trimming stripped 5 bases from V and 10 bases from J, with 15 bases between. This CDR3 comprises 13 residues. CDR1 and CDR2 (germline): SGHTA, FQGNSA.

This rearrangement joins TRBV12-3 or TRBV12-4 to TRBJ2-2; TRBD1 agrees at 9 bases. The V gene end was trimmed by 6 bases and the J gene end by 7 bases; junction bases not matched to a gene: 18. The CDR3 spans 18 residues. The CDR3, as DNA: TGTGCCAGCAGCCCCCTGTGGGTGTGGACAGGGGAATTCGGGGAGCTGTTTTTT. Residues: CASSPLWVWTGEFGELFF.

This clone was seen ten or more times. This chain links TRBV2 with TRBJ1-2; D may be TRBD1 (5 bases). Germline V gives CDR1 SNHLY, CDR2 FYNNEI. The CDR3 covers 14 residues. V was clipped by 3 bases and J by 4 bases, with 12 bases between them. The chain's CDR3 is CASSDDSTVYGYTF. The CDR3 nucleotides are TGTGCCAGCAGTGATGACAGTACCGTCTATGGCTACACCTTC.

This clone was detected ten times or more. V gene TRBV5-5 combines with J gene TRBJ2-3; no clear D. V was shortened by 6 bases and J by 1 base, with 15 bases between the two germline ends. Looked up from germline, CDR1 is SGHKS and CDR2 is YYEKEE (reference sequence). This CDR3 is 15 amino acids long. The CDR3 DNA reads TGTGCCAGCAAACACACCGGAACTGGCACAGATACGCAGTATTTT. It encodes CASKHTGTGTDTQYF.

Only a few counts were recorded for this clone. This chain connects TRBV2 to TRBJ1-1; 7 nucleotides match TRBD1. CDR1 and CDR2 from the germline V gene are SNHLY and FYNNEI. V shed 6 bases and J 2 bases; nucleotides not matched to a gene: 9. The CDR3 extends over 15 amino acids. DNA of the CDR3: TGTGCCAGCAGCCGCTCAACAGGGGTCAACACTGAAGCTTTCTTT. Its translation is CASSRSTGVNTEAFF.